This TCR beta chain was identified during a study of spatial heterogeneity in lung cancer. Study as a whole: Samples were donated by 72 untreated early-stage non-small cell lung cancer patients.

The time point was: blood at routine non-recurrence follow-up after resection. This clonotype was observed many times. TCRdb called the 5' RACE reads again in MiXCR, with one record for every CDR3 protein. This table has 110,000 or so distinct CDR3 sequences, approximately 10% appearing once. The CDR3 runs to 10 residues. V was clipped by 5 bases and J by 5 bases, with 5 bases between them. Germline V gene data show CDR1 as DFQATT and CDR2 as SNEGSKA (reference sequence). The sequencing here drew on PBMCs, taken at follow-up. This sequence joins TRBV20-1 and TRBJ2-3; no clear D gene. This sequence was found in a female donor with early-stage non-small cell lung cancer. CDR3 DNA sequence: TGCAGTGCTGAGCGAGATACGCAGTATTTT. It encodes CSAERDTQYF.